The 19 T cell receptor beta chains presented below share a single source sample, sequenced in a study of vaccination and CD4 T cells after COVID-19. In TCRdb, the PCR reads were re-called with MiXCR into one record per CDR3 protein. This sample has 25,000 to 35,000 distinct CDR3 sequences, with 50% found just once. As for time point: late sampling 161 to 241 days after vaccination in a few convalescent patients. The specimen was CD4+ T cells from blood, collected about 7 months after SARS-CoV-2 vaccination. The receptors originated from a human donor who had recovered from COVID-19.

The V gene is TRBV19, the J gene TRBJ2-5; 14 bases fit TRBD2. The CDR3 sequence is 15 residues long. Germline lookup yields CDR1 LNHDA and CDR2 SQIVND (reference sequence). Trimming removed 6 bases from V and 5 bases from J; junction bases left unmatched: 5. The CDR3 coding sequence is TGTGCCAGTAGCTCGGGGACTAGCGGGAGTGAGACCCAGTACTTC. It yields the protein CASSSGTSGSETQYF.

The rearrangement links TRBV5-1 to TRBJ2-5; D is possibly TRBD1 (7 bases). The ends were cut back, 4 bases at V and 5 bases at J, with 18 bases in the middle. The germline V gene encodes CDR1 SGHRS and CDR2 YFSETQ. This CDR3 contains 15 residues. The DNA for the CDR3 is TGCGCCAGCAGCGCAGGGGGGCGTCGCGGGGAGACCCAGTACTTC. Residues: CASSAGGRRGETQYF.

This clonotype showed up just a few times. The chain employs TRBV6-1 and TRBJ1-5; D is perhaps TRBD1 (5 bases). The CDR3 runs 13 residues. Trimming removed 4 bases from V and 4 bases from J, with 8 bases in between. Germline-derived CDR1 and CDR2 are MNHNS and SASEGT. CDR3 sequence reads: CASSGTGNQPQHF. The CDR3, as DNA: TGTGCCAGCAGTGGAACAGGTAATCAGCCCCAGCATTTT.

This clonotype was seen more than once but under ten times. The chain links TRBV20-1 to TRBJ1-1, with no clear D. Per the germline V gene, CDR1 is DFQATT and CDR2 is SNEGSKA (reference sequence). The CDR3 loop spans 11 amino acids. The V end was cut by 1 base, the J end by 7 bases, with 7 bases between. This CDR3 reads CSARANHEAFF. DNA of the CDR3: TGCAGTGCTAGAGCGAATCATGAAGCTTTCTTT.

The gene calls are TRBV6-2 or TRBV6-3 and TRBJ2-5; 7 bases fit TRBD2. Losses at the gene ends were 6 bases for V and 4 bases for J; bases not matched to a gene: 8. This CDR3 is 14 amino acids long. Germline CDR1 MNHEY, CDR2 SVGEGT. In DNA, the CDR3 is TGTGCCAGCAGGCGGCGGGAGAGGTTAGAGACCCAGTACTTC. Translation gives CASRRRERLETQYF.

V gene TRBV20-1 combines with J gene TRBJ2-5, with 8 bases aligning to TRBD2. Trimming at V came to 0 bases and at J to 4 bases, leaving 1 base not matched to a gene. This CDR3 contains 13 residues. Germline lookup yields CDR1 DFQATT and CDR2 SNEGSKA (reference sequence). Here the CDR3 reads CSARDLAGETQYF. As DNA, the CDR3 is TGCAGTGCTAGAGACCTAGCGGGAGAGACCCAGTACTTC.

This chain links TRBV7-9 with TRBJ1-1, with no clear D. Trimming pared 3 bases from V and 4 bases from J, leaving 18 bases between. The germline CDR1 and CDR2 sequences are SEHNR and FQNEAQ (reference sequence). The CDR3 contains 16 residues. In DNA, the CDR3 is TGTGCCAGCAGCTTGGGGAGCGGCCTGTGGGGCACTGAAGCTTTCTTT. Amino acid sequence: CASSLGSGLWGTEAFF. Using reference TRBV7-9 and TRBJ1-1 for the parts outside the CDR3, the full variable domain is DTGVSQNPRHKITKRGQNVTFRCDPISEHNRLYWYRQTLGQGPEFLTYFQNEAQLEKSRLLSDRFSAERPKGSFSTLEIQRTEQGDSAMYLCASSLGSGLWGTEAFFGQGTRLTVV.

This clonotype was seen a handful of times. The V gene is TRBV7-2, the J gene TRBJ1-6; D possibly corresponds to TRBD1 (5 bases). CDR1 SGHTA and CDR2 FQGNSA come from the germline V gene. The CDR3 is 17 residues long. Trimming pared 1 base from V and 8 bases from J, leaving 18 bases between. The CDR3, as DNA: TGTGCCAGCAGCTTAGAACGCAGATTATTGGGGGATTCACCCCTCCACTTT. Amino acid sequence: CASSLERRLLGDSPLHF.

The J gene is TRBJ2-5, the V gene TRBV6-2 or TRBV6-3; 7 nucleotides line up with TRBD1. CDR3 size: 13 residues. V lost 6 bases, J lost 1 base, and 2 bases stayed unmatched. Germline loops: CDR1 MNHEY, CDR2 SVGEGT. The CDR3 DNA reads TGTGCCAGCAGGACAGGGACCCAAGAGACCCAGTACTTC. It yields the protein CASRTGTQETQYF.

This clonotype was seen a handful of times. J is TRBJ2-7 and V is TRBV6-2 or TRBV6-3, with D perhaps matching TRBD1 (6 bases). The V end was cut by 2 bases, the J end by 3 bases, with 8 bases between. Germline CDR1 is MNHEY and CDR2 is SVGEGT. The CDR3 contains 13 residues. The CDR3 bases are TGTGCCAGCAGTTACCGGGACAACTACGAGCAGTACTTC. Translated, it gives CASSYRDNYEQYF.

The CDR3 spells CATSRDKANRYEQYF. For the CDR3, the DNA is TGTGCCACCAGCAGAGATAAAGCCAACCGCTACGAGCAGTACTTC. The chain has TRBV15 and TRBJ2-7; no clear D. CDR3 size: 15 residues. Germline lookup yields CDR1 LNHNV and CDR2 YYDKDF (reference sequence). V lost 0 bases, J lost 3 bases, and 12 bases lay in between.

V and J are TRBV7-8 and TRBJ2-7, with 7 bases that match TRBD1. The CDR3 covers 16 residues. V was clipped by 5 bases and J by 2 bases; unmatched bases: 12. Germline CDR1 and CDR2: SGHVS and FQNEAQ. The CDR3, as DNA: TGTGCCAGCAGCCTTCCGAGTTGGGACAGCACCTACGAGCAGTACTTC. Its translation: CASSLPSWDSTYEQYF. The entire variable domain, with the rest obtained from reference TRBV7-8 and TRBJ2-7, is as follows: GAGVSQSPRYKVAKRGQDVALRCDPISGHVSLFWYQQALGQGPEFLTYFQNEAQLDKSGLPSDRFFAERPEGSVSTLKIQRTQQEDSAVYLCASSLPSWDSTYEQYFGPGTRLTVT.

The CDR3 reads CASRAGTNNYGYTF. In nucleotides, the CDR3 is TGTGCCAGCAGGGCCGGGACAAATAATTATGGCTACACCTTC. The rearrangement joins TRBV6-1 to TRBJ1-2; D possibly corresponds to TRBD1 (6 bases). Germline CDR1 MNHNS, CDR2 SASEGT. The V end was cut by 6 bases, the J end by 5 bases, with 16 bases between. The CDR3 length is 14 residues.

This chain connects TRBV19 to TRBJ2-7; possible D gene TRBD2, 5 bases. CDR3 length equals 15 residues. Germline CDR1 and CDR2: LNHDA and SQIVND (reference sequence). The V end was cut by 3 bases, the J end by 2 bases, with 14 bases between. The CDR3 sequence: CASSIGGPNPYEQYF. The CDR3 DNA reads as TGTGCCAGTAGTATTGGCGGGCCGAACCCCTACGAGCAGTACTTC.

In this sample, this clonotype turned up once. The chain links TRBV20-1 to TRBJ2-3; D is unresolved. The CDR3 runs to 13 residues. V gave up 5 bases and J gave up 0 bases, with 9 bases separating them. Germline V gene sequence: CDR1 DFQATT, CDR2 SNEGSKA (reference sequence). The CDR3 DNA is TGCAGTGCTCGCCTAATGAGCACAGATACGCAGTATTTT. This sequence encodes CSARLMSTDTQYF.

The J gene is TRBJ1-1, the V gene TRBV28; D is ambiguous. Trimming stripped 3 bases from V and 2 bases from J, with 22 bases between. Looked up from germline, CDR1 is MDHEN and CDR2 is SYDVKM. This CDR3 contains 18 residues. The CDR3 loop reads CASSLNTLRTRVNTEAFF. The CDR3 region has the DNA TGTGCCAGCAGTTTGAATACCCTGAGGACCAGAGTTAACACTGAAGCTTTCTTT.

The chain couples TRBV19 to TRBJ2-2; TRBD1 or TRBD2 may be the D gene (5 bases each). The germline CDR1 and CDR2 sequences are LNHDA and SQIVND (reference sequence). The CDR3 has 14 residues. V dropped 3 bases and J dropped 4 bases, with 9 bases sitting between them. Written as DNA, the CDR3 is TGTGCCAGTAGTATCGAGGGACGCACCGGGGAGCTGTTTTTT. Amino acids: CASSIEGRTGELFF.

The gene calls are TRBV6-1 and TRBJ2-2; D not resolved. V was cut by 6 bases and J by 4 bases, with 9 bases left in between. This CDR3 contains 13 residues. Germline CDR1 is MNHNS and CDR2 is SASEGT. The CDR3 spells CASSQLGTGELFF. The CDR3 DNA sequence: TGTGCCAGCAGCCAGTTGGGCACCGGGGAGCTGTTTTTT.

This rearrangement joins TRBV7-9 to TRBJ2-5; D might be TRBD1 or TRBD2, each matching 5 bases. This CDR3 is 11 amino acids long. Per the germline V gene, CDR1 is SEHNR and CDR2 is FQNEAQ (reference sequence). With 4 bases removed from V and 5 bases from J, the gap between germline ends came to 5 bases. The CDR3 DNA follows: TGTGCCAGCAGCTGGGGGGAGACCCAGTACTTC. It yields the protein CASSWGETQYF.